Listed below are T cell receptor beta chains from one sample, sequenced in a study of OX40 agonist ivuxolimab in advanced cancers. The method was immunoSEQ multiplex PCR; TCRdb's version includes in-frame clones alone and lacks a portion of them. Of over 14,000 clones listed, about 75% are singletons. Sequencing was performed on CD4+ or CD8+ T cells sorted from blood, taken in a trial of the OX40 agonist ivuxolimab. The receptors derive from an adult with an advanced solid tumor such as melanoma, head and neck, liver or kidney cancer. The CDR3 runs from the conserved cysteine through the conserved F or W. A D gene is named only where the DNA matches it firmly. Some rows have no size entry. The others give once, few or many, or a class for an expanded clone.

v_call,j_call,clone_size,d_call,cdr3_aa,cdr3_nt
TRBV25-1,TRBJ2-5,once,TRBD1,CASSEYGTGTRETQYF,TGTGCCAGCAGTGAATATGGGACAGGGACGAGAGAGACCCAGTACTTC
TRBV28,TRBJ1-1,.,.,CASSLTPGGYTEAFF,TGTGCCAGCAGTTTAACCCCCGGGGGGTACACTGAAGCTTTCTTT
TRBV5-1,TRBJ1-1,few,.,CASRWDTVLNTEAFF,TGCGCCAGCAGGTGGGACACCGTTTTGAACACTGAAGCTTTCTTT
TRBV9,TRBJ2-7,.,.,CASSVAGRGAEQYF,TGTGCCAGCAGCGTAGCTGGCAGGGGGGCCGAGCAGTACTTC
TRBV6-5,TRBJ1-1,.,.,CASTQTGTEAFF,TGTGCCAGCACCCAAACGGGAACTGAAGCTTTCTTT
TRBV27,TRBJ1-4,.,TRBD1,CASSRDSFATNEKLFF,TGTGCCAGCAGTCGGGACAGCTTTGCAACTAATGAAAAACTGTTTTTT
TRBV29-1,TRBJ2-2,once,.,CSVLGGQHTGELFF,TGCAGCGTCCTGGGCGGACAGCACACCGGGGAGCTGTTTTTT
TRBV18,TRBJ1-1,.,TRBD1,CASSPPGTGPSQTEAFF,TGTGCCAGCTCACCACCCGGGACAGGGCCATCACAGACTGAAGCTTTCTTT
TRBV4-1,TRBJ1-2,few,TRBD1,CASSQEHGTGQGYTF,TGCGCCAGCAGCCAAGAGCACGGGACAGGGCAAGGCTACACCTTC
TRBV6-1,TRBJ1-5,few,.,CASSDGNQPQHF,TGTGCCAGCAGTGACGGTAATCAGCCCCAGCATTTT
TRBV5-8,TRBJ2-7,.,.,CASSLDPTYEQYF,TGTGCCAGCAGCTTGGACCCGACCTACGAGCAGTACTTC
TRBV12-5,TRBJ1-1,.,.,CASGLDGQNEAFF,TGTGCTAGTGGTTTGGACGGACAGAATGAAGCTTTCTTT
TRBV15,TRBJ2-1,few,.,CATSRDFFGQFF,TGTGCCACCAGCAGAGATTTTTTCGGGCAGTTCTTC
TRBV19,TRBJ2-3,.,.,CASSPDFSTDTQYF,TGTGCCAGTAGTCCAGATTTTAGCACAGATACGCAGTATTTT
TRBV30,TRBJ2-1,.,TRBD1,CAWSVGTGVNEQFF,TGTGCCTGGAGTGTTGGAACAGGGGTCAATGAGCAGTTCTTC
TRBV5-6,TRBJ2-1,medium-sized,TRBD2,CASSGTTDNEQFF,TGTGCCAGTTCCGGGACTACAGACAATGAGCAGTTCTTC
TRBV6-1,TRBJ1-1,.,.,CASSEMDSNTEAFF,TGTGCCAGCAGTGAAATGGACAGCAACACTGAAGCTTTCTTT
TRBV7-8,TRBJ1-2,once,TRBD1,CASSSAPPGQRNYGYTF,TGTGCCAGCAGCTCAGCTCCTCCGGGACAGAGGAACTATGGCTACACCTTC
TRBV6-5,TRBJ2-7,few,TRBD2,CASSYLASGSYEQYF,TGTGCCAGCAGTTACCTGGCTAGCGGGTCCTACGAGCAGTACTTC
TRBV5-5,TRBJ2-7,.,.,CASSLFGGSAYEQYF,TGTGCCAGCAGCTTGTTCGGGGGTTCTGCCTACGAGCAGTACTTC
TRBV7-9,TRBJ2-1,.,.,CASSLISYNEQFF,TGTGCCAGCAGCTTAATCTCCTACAATGAGCAGTTCTTC
TRBV6-1,TRBJ2-1,.,.,CASSDQHPHEQFF,TGTGCCAGCAGTGACCAGCATCCACATGAGCAGTTCTTC
TRBV30,TRBJ2-7,.,TRBD1,CAWSPGQWYEQYF,TGTGCCTGGAGTCCGGGACAGTGGTACGAGCAGTACTTC
TRBV28,TRBJ2-3,.,TRBD1,CASSDALHATPGGSTDTQYF,TGTGCCAGCAGTGATGCCCTCCACGCTACACCAGGGGGTAGCACAGATACGCAGTATTTT
TRBV5-6,TRBJ2-5,.,.,CASSLGEAQYF,TGTGCCAGCAGCTTGGGAGAGGCCCAGTACTTC
TRBV27,TRBJ2-5,.,TRBD2,CTSSPELAGEETQYF,TGTACCAGCAGCCCCGAACTAGCGGGAGAAGAGACCCAGTACTTC
TRBV7-6,TRBJ2-3,once,TRBD2,CASSLTSGKTDTQYF,TGTGCCAGCAGCCTGACTAGCGGGAAGACAGATACGCAGTATTTT
TRBV6-1,TRBJ2-1,few,.,CASMNVYNEQFF,TGTGCCAGCATGAACGTCTACAATGAGCAGTTCTTC
TRBV9,TRBJ1-2,.,.,CASSVGQDYYGYTF,TGTGCCAGCAGCGTAGGACAGGACTACTATGGCTACACCTTC
TRBV19,TRBJ1-5,.,.,CASSDRVSNQPQHF,TGTGCCAGTAGCGACCGGGTTAGCAATCAGCCCCAGCATTTT
TRBV2,TRBJ2-7,medium-sized,.,CASRPESIPEQYF,TGTGCCAGCAGGCCTGAAAGCATCCCCGAGCAGTACTTC
TRBV19,TRBJ1-5,.,TRBD1,CASRTGTGLFQPQHF,TGTGCCAGTAGAACCGGGACAGGACTCTTTCAGCCCCAGCATTTT
TRBV19,TRBJ2-7,.,TRBD1,CASSSGTVYQQYF,TGTGCCAGTAGTTCCGGGACAGTCTACCAGCAGTACTTC
TRBV21-1,TRBJ2-3,.,.,CASKGEQGGPDTQYF,TGTGCCAGCAAGGGGGAGCAGGGGGGTCCGGATACGCAGTATTTT
TRBV7-8,TRBJ1-2,.,.,CASGIRGHYGYTF,TGTGCCAGCGGCATTCGCGGCCACTATGGCTACACCTTC
TRBV9,TRBJ2-3,.,.,CASSVGSLDTQYF,TGTGCCAGCAGCGTAGGTTCTCTAGATACGCAGTATTTT
TRBV18,TRBJ2-3,.,.,CASSPPRALSSDTQYF,TGTGCCAGCTCACCACCCCGCGCCTTGAGCTCAGATACGCAGTATTTT
TRBV4-1,TRBJ2-1,.,.,CASSQDPGESYNEQFF,TGCGCCAGCAGCCAAGACCCGGGGGAGTCGTACAATGAGCAGTTCTTC
TRBV28,TRBJ2-3,once,TRBD1,CASSSRDRGLDTQYF,TGTGCCAGCAGTTCTCGGGACAGGGGGCTGGATACGCAGTATTTT
TRBV7-8,TRBJ2-2,few,TRBD2,CASSFIAGENGELFF,TGTGCCAGCAGCTTCATAGCGGGAGAGAACGGGGAGCTGTTTTTT
TRBV5-5,TRBJ1-5,.,.,CASSLAGSGQPQHF,TGTGCCAGCAGCTTGGCCGGGTCTGGGCAGCCCCAGCATTTT
TRBV4-1,TRBJ1-1,.,.,CASSPSTGRTEAFF,TGCGCCAGCAGCCCATCTACAGGGCGGACTGAAGCTTTCTTT
TRBV6-5,TRBJ1-1,.,TRBD1,CASSYLGTGEGTEAFF,TGTGCCAGCAGTTACTTGGGGACAGGAGAGGGCACTGAAGCTTTCTTT
TRBV6-5,TRBJ1-2,.,.,CASSQGNYGYTF,TGTGCCAGCAGCCAGGGAAACTATGGCTACACCTTC
TRBV2,TRBJ2-7,.,.,CASSESAAYEQYF,TGTGCCAGCAGTGAGTCAGCCGCCTACGAGCAGTACTTC
TRBV27,TRBJ2-7,.,.,CASSLGHTYEQYF,TGTGCCAGCAGTCTTGGACACACCTACGAGCAGTACTTC
TRBV9,TRBJ1-1,few,TRBD1,CASSPETGPEAFF,TGTGCCAGCAGCCCGGAGACAGGGCCTGAAGCTTTCTTT
TRBV7-9,TRBJ2-2,many,.,CASSSGTLGGELFF,TGTGCCAGCAGCTCCGGGACCCTGGGCGGGGAGCTGTTTTTT
TRBV9,TRBJ2-3,once,.,CASSVVSSTDTQYF,TGTGCCAGCAGCGTAGTTAGCAGCACAGATACGCAGTATTTT
TRBV7-9,TRBJ2-1,.,.,CASSLAQRHNEQFF,TGTGCCAGCAGCTTAGCGCAGCGGCACAATGAGCAGTTCTTC
TRBV27,TRBJ2-1,medium-sized,.,CASQTGYNEQFF,TGTGCCAGCCAGACAGGTTACAATGAGCAGTTCTTC
TRBV6-1,TRBJ1-2,.,.,CASSDWQATSNYGYTF,TGTGCCAGCAGTGATTGGCAGGCTACCTCTAACTATGGCTACACCTTC
TRBV5-5,TRBJ2-7,.,.,CASSQTGYEQYF,TGTGCCAGCAGCCAGACCGGATACGAGCAGTACTTC
TRBV30,TRBJ2-1,.,.,CAWATGLESFF,TGTGCCTGGGCAACAGGGTTGGAAAGTTTCTTC
TRBV29-1,TRBJ2-2,.,.,CSVTENTGELFF,TGCAGCGTTACCGAGAACACCGGGGAGCTGTTTTTT
TRBV29-1,TRBJ2-1,.,TRBD1,CSVEGAGGAWNEQFF,TGCAGCGTTGAAGGGGCAGGGGGCGCATGGAATGAGCAGTTCTTC
TRBV9,TRBJ2-3,.,TRBD2,CASSVEGREADTQYF,TGTGCCAGCAGCGTAGAGGGGCGGGAGGCAGATACGCAGTATTTT
TRBV5-6,TRBJ2-5,.,TRBD1,CASSSTGVETQYF,TGTGCCAGCAGCAGTACAGGGGTAGAGACCCAGTACTTC
TRBV6-5,TRBJ2-7,.,TRBD2,CASSFYLAGASYEQYF,TGTGCCAGCAGTTTCTACCTAGCGGGGGCCTCCTACGAGCAGTACTTC
TRBV6-5,TRBJ2-7,few,TRBD2,CASSYGVSGSSYEQYF,TGTGCCAGCAGTTACGGCGTTAGCGGGAGCTCCTACGAGCAGTACTTC